This T cell receptor (beta chain) was retrieved from a study of blood T cells in healthy people across ages. General study results and limits: When set beside aged donors, long-lived donors presented more naive CD4+ cells and higher diversity.

Concerning this clonotype itself: Its antigen remains unknown.

The use of a sample-barcoded 5' primer and a J-beta primer mix characterized a second PCR of roughly 6 to 11 cycles. One entry per CDR3 protein results from TCRdb running MiXCR on the 5' RACE reads. The data hold approximately 880,000 distinct CDR3 sequences, with about 48% observed a single time. PBMCs, at least 7 million per sample, were isolated. Total RNA, at least 5.5 micrograms per sample, came from PBMCs. V lost 4 bases and J lost 5; bases outside the gene matches: 9. CDR3 length: 15 amino acids. The J gene is TRBJ2-7, the V gene TRBV12-3 or TRBV12-4; 9 positions match TRBD1. This TCR came from a man aged 30 to 45 in good health. The sequenced material came from blood. CDR3 sequence reads: CASSYPGTGNNEQYF. DNA for the CDR3: TGTGCCAGCAGTTACCCCGGGACAGGGAACAACGAGCAGTACTTC.